Listed below are T cell receptor beta chains from one sample, sequenced in a study of blood T cell repertoires in COVID-19. Repertoires were generated with immunoSEQ multiplex PCR, while TCRdb's copy carries only in-frame clones and drops some. The repertoire includes tens of thousands of clones, more than 65% of them detected once, and about 3% sits in the top ten. The sequenced sample was peripheral blood. Receptors were obtained from a man aged 65-85 years with COVID-19, enrolled during active disease. CDR3s include the opening cysteine and the closing phenylalanine or tryptophan. D genes are given only for firm matches. Part of the rows lack a size; the others show once, few, many or a class for expanded clones.

j_gene | abundance | d_gene | v_gene | CDR3nt | CDR3aa
TRBJ2-7 | NA | TRBD2 | TRBV19 | TGTGCCAGTAGCCTAGCGGGAGGGAACTACGAGCAGTACTTC | CASSLAGGNYEQYF
TRBJ2-2 | NA | TRBD2 | TRBV9 | TGTGCCAGCAGCGAGGGACTAGCGGGAAACACCGGGGAGCTGTTTTTT | CASSEGLAGNTGELFF
TRBJ2-5 | once | NA | TRBV21-1 | TGTGCCAGCAGCAAGCGGGGGCAGTGGGAGACCCAGTACTTC | CASSKRGQWETQYF
TRBJ1-1 | once | NA | TRBV20-1 | TGCAGTGCTTCCACTAACACTGAAGCTTTCTTT | CSASTNTEAFF
TRBJ1-5 | NA | NA | TRBV28 | TGTGCCAGCAGTTTGGGTGGGGGGGGCCATCAGCCCCAGCATTTT | CASSLGGGGHQPQHF
TRBJ2-2 | NA | TRBD2 | TRBV18 | TGTGCCAGCTCACCTAGACTAGCGGGAGAAACCGGGGAGCTGTTTTTT | CASSPRLAGETGELFF
TRBJ2-7 | few | NA | TRBV7-6 | TGTGCCAGCAGCTTATCCGAGGTGGGCGAGCAGTACTTC | CASSLSEVGEQYF
TRBJ2-7 | NA | NA | TRBV6-5 | TGTGCCAGCAGTAGGACAGAGGGCTACGAGCAGTACTTC | CASSRTEGYEQYF
TRBJ1-3 | few | NA | TRBV11-3 | TGTGCCAGCAGACCCCCGGGTCCCTCTGGAAACACCATATATTTT | CASRPPGPSGNTIYF
TRBJ2-1 | NA | NA | TRBV19 | TGTGCCAGTATCCCCAGGGGCAAGAGAGATGAGCAGTTCTTC | CASIPRGKRDEQFF
TRBJ1-3 | few | NA | TRBV5-1 | TGCGCCAGCAGCTTGGGCGGGGGAGATGGAAACACCATATATTTT | CASSLGGGDGNTIYF
TRBJ2-3 | once | NA | TRBV20-1 | TGCAGTGCTAGTCAGGCTTATACTAGCACAGATACGCAGTATTTT | CSASQAYTSTDTQYF
TRBJ1-5 | NA | NA | TRBV6-2/TRBV6-3 | TGTGCCAGCAGTTATGGGAGAATTCAGCCCCAGCATTTT | CASSYGRIQPQHF
TRBJ2-7 | NA | NA | TRBV11-2 | TGTGCCAGCAGACCGACAGGCTCCTACGAGCAGTACTTC | CASRPTGSYEQYF
TRBJ2-1 | once | TRBD2 | TRBV3-1/TRBV3-2 | TGTGCCAGCAGCCACCAGGGACTAGCGGGAGGTCCCAGCTCCTACAATGAGCAGTTCTTC | CASSHQGLAGGPSSYNEQFF
TRBJ1-6 | NA | TRBD1 | TRBV4-1 | TGCGCCAGCAGCTCCCGGGACAGGGGTTACTCACCCCTCCACTTT | CASSSRDRGYSPLHF
TRBJ2-5 | NA | TRBD1 | TRBV6-6 | TGTGCCAGCAGTTATCCAGGGGGCAGCGAAGAGACCCAGTACTTC | CASSYPGGSEETQYF
TRBJ2-7 | NA | TRBD2 | TRBV4-2 | TGTGCCAGCAGCCAAGAACTAGCGGGAGAGAGTCTCGAGCAGTACTTC | CASSQELAGESLEQYF
TRBJ2-6 | NA | NA | TRBV9 | TGTGCCAGCAGCGGTACACAGGGATCTGGGGCCAACGTCCTGACTTTC | CASSGTQGSGANVLTF
TRBJ2-7 | few | TRBD2 | TRBV7-6 | TGTGCCAGCAGCCTGATCTCCGGGACTAGCGCCTACGAGCAGTACTTC | CASSLISGTSAYEQYF
TRBJ2-5 | NA | NA | TRBV15 | TGTGCCACCAGCAGAGAAAGGGGGGGTCTCGAGACCCAGTACTTC | CATSRERGGLETQYF
TRBJ2-3 | once | NA | TRBV4-3 | TGCGCCAGCAGCCGGAAACAGGGAGCAGATACGCAGTATTTT | CASSRKQGADTQYF
TRBJ1-2 | NA | NA | TRBV27 | TGTGCCAGCAGTTTATTTCGGGGGGATGGCTACACCTTC | CASSLFRGDGYTF
TRBJ1-6 | NA | NA | TRBV2 | TGTGCCAGTCGATCAGGACAGACGAATTCACCCCTCCACTTT | CASRSGQTNSPLHF
TRBJ1-1 | NA | TRBD1 | TRBV7-9 | TGTGCCAGCAGCGGACAGGGAATGAACACTGAAGCTTTCTTT | CASSGQGMNTEAFF
TRBJ1-1 | NA | NA | TRBV4-3 | TGCGCCAGCAGCCTGCGGGAGATGAACACTGAAGCTTTCTTT | CASSLREMNTEAFF
TRBJ1-3 | once | NA | TRBV4-3 | TGCGCCAGCAGCCAAGATCTGGTAGCTGGAAACACCATATATTTT | CASSQDLVAGNTIYF
TRBJ1-1 | NA | TRBD1 | TRBV7-8 | TGTGCCAGCAGCTTCTTAAGGTCGGGACAGGGTGGCACTGAAGCTTTCTTT | CASSFLRSGQGGTEAFF
TRBJ1-1 | once | NA | TRBV27 | TGTGCCAGCAGGGCCGAGGAAAGCAGGGAGAACACTGAAGCTTTCTTT | CASRAEESRENTEAFF
TRBJ2-7 | few | NA | TRBV5-4 | TGTGCCAGCAGCTTGGAACCCCGGTCTGACGAGCAGTACTTC | CASSLEPRSDEQYF
TRBJ1-5 | NA | NA | TRBV6-4 | TGTGCCAGCAGTCAGACAGGCGCTAGCAATCAGCCCCAGCATTTT | CASSQTGASNQPQHF
TRBJ2-7 | NA | NA | TRBV5-1 | TGCGCCAGCAGCCCGGCGGACTCCTACGAGCAGTACTTC | CASSPADSYEQYF
TRBJ2-7 | once | NA | TRBV21-1 | TGTGCCAGCAGCACTCAGGGCTCCTACGAGCAGTACTTC | CASSTQGSYEQYF
TRBJ2-1 | NA | NA | TRBV7-3 | TGTGCCAGCAGCCCGGTTGGGGGGGAGCAGTTCTTC | CASSPVGGEQFF
TRBJ1-6 | NA | TRBD1 | TRBV9 | TGTGCCAGCAGCGAGAGACAGGGCTCAAATTCACCCCTCCACTTT | CASSERQGSNSPLHF
TRBJ1-1 | NA | NA | TRBV6-5 | TGTGCCAGCAACAAAGCGGGGGGTGGGGTCACTGAAGCTTTCTTT | CASNKAGGGVTEAFF
TRBJ2-5 | NA | TRBD2 | TRBV5-1 | TGCGCCAGCAGCCGAACCGGGACTAGCGGAGAGACCCAGTACTTC | CASSRTGTSGETQYF
TRBJ1-3 | NA | NA | TRBV14 | TGTGCCAGCAGCCAACGACTCTTTAGCTCTGGAAACACCATATATTTT | CASSQRLFSSGNTIYF
TRBJ2-1 | NA | NA | TRBV3-1/TRBV3-2 | TGTGCCAGCAGCCCTAAGACATCCCGCCACAATGAGCAGTTCTTC | CASSPKTSRHNEQFF
TRBJ2-3 | NA | NA | TRBV5-4 | TGTGCCAGCAGCACTAAGCTGGGGAGGCCCACAGATACGCAGTATTTT | CASSTKLGRPTDTQYF
TRBJ1-3 | NA | NA | TRBV28 | TGTGCCAGCAGTTTACTAGCAGCTCCTCTCTCTGGAAACACCATATATTTT | CASSLLAAPLSGNTIYF
TRBJ1-2 | NA | NA | TRBV19 | TGTGCCAGTAGCCCCACAGGCCTCTATGGCTACACCTTC | CASSPTGLYGYTF
TRBJ2-3 | NA | TRBD2 | TRBV4-2 | TGTGCCAGCAGCCAAGGGCGGGAGGCAGATACGCAGTATTTT | CASSQGREADTQYF
TRBJ1-6 | NA | TRBD1 | TRBV27 | TGTGCCAGCAGTACTATTTTAGGACAGGGCGATTCACCCCTCCACTTT | CASSTILGQGDSPLHF
TRBJ1-5 | NA | NA | TRBV2 | TGTGCCAGCAGTGACAGGGAGGGCAATCAGCCCCAGCATTTT | CASSDREGNQPQHF
TRBJ2-5 | NA | TRBD2 | TRBV6-5 | TGTGCCAGCAGTTACGCCACTAGCGGCCAAGAGACCCAGTACTTC | CASSYATSGQETQYF
TRBJ1-1 | NA | NA | TRBV4-1 | TGCGCCAGCAGCCAAGAAGGCCGGGGGTTAGGCACTGAAGCTTTCTTT | CASSQEGRGLGTEAFF
TRBJ1-1 | NA | NA | TRBV7-2 | TGTGCCAGCAGCACAACAGGTGAAGCTTTCTTT | CASSTTGEAFF
TRBJ2-1 | NA | TRBD2 | TRBV18 | TGTGCCAGCTCACCACGGCGAGCGGGAGCGAATAATGAGCAGTTCTTC | CASSPRRAGANNEQFF
TRBJ1-2 | NA | TRBD1 | TRBV6-2/TRBV6-3 | TGTGCCAGCAGTTACTCGTCTCGGGCGCGACAGGGTTCGGGCTACACCTTC | CASSYSSRARQGSGYTF
TRBJ1-5 | NA | NA | TRBV6-1 | TGTGCCAGCAGTGAAGCGCTTCGGGGTATCTTTATGCAGCCCCAGCATTTT | CASSEALRGIFMQPQHF
TRBJ1-5 | NA | NA | TRBV28 | TGTGCCAGCAGTTCCCCTGGGGCAGCTAATAGCAATCAGCCCCAGCATTTT | CASSSPGAANSNQPQHF
TRBJ2-1 | NA | TRBD1 | TRBV14 | TGTGCCAGCAGCCCGGACAGGGGGTCGGTGGGGATCTATGAGCAGTTCTTC | CASSPDRGSVGIYEQFF
TRBJ1-2 | NA | NA | TRBV5-4 | TGTGCCAGCAGCATTACAGGCTATGGCTACACCTTC | CASSITGYGYTF
TRBJ1-2 | NA | TRBD1 | TRBV19 | TGTGCCAGTAGTTCCTCGGGAACAGGGGAGAACTATGGCTACACCTTC | CASSSSGTGENYGYTF